The clone carrying this TCR beta chain has just one count. CDR1 and CDR2 (germline): SGHTS, YDEGEE. This CDR3 contains 14 residues. V dropped 4 bases and J dropped 12 bases, with 20 bases sitting between them. These data are taken from a study of cytomegalovirus exposure and HLA in healthy donors. Overall study context: Genotyping showed approximately 81% of over 350 donors falling in the Caucasian-associated ancestry cluster.

PCR amplification relied on 60 Vbeta primers (plus 13 Jbeta primers). The table came from immunoSEQ multiplex PCR; TCRdb's copy has only in-frame clones and leaves some out. Of approximately 56,000 clones in the sample, less than 75% are singletons; the top ten hold roughly 22%. The chain has TRBV5-8 and TRBJ1-5, with D perhaps TRBD1 (6 bases). The clonotype originates from a woman aged 45-59 years in good health and CMV-seropositive. Sample: PBMCs. The CDR3 DNA reads TGTGCCAGCAGCCCCAAGCGACAGGCCTTGGTCCAGCATTTT. This translates into CASSPKRQALVQHF.